The 19 T cell receptor beta chains given below trace back to one sample, sequenced in a study of immune cell composition in non-small cell lung cancer. Sequencing was performed with immunoSEQ multiplex PCR; in TCRdb, only in-frame clones are kept and a portion is missing. The sample includes 2,000 to 2,500 clones, roughly four fifths of them seen just once. Sequenced input: lung tumor tissue. Every receptor here comes from a human donor with non-small cell lung cancer.

About this clone: At one end the junction does not follow the germline gene, possibly because of a read error. The DNA for the CDR3 is TGCACCAGCAGCCAAGTGGTGGCAGCGGGCTACACCTTC. Residues: CTSSQVVAAGYTF. The V and J genes are TRBV4-3 and TRBJ1-2; D gene unclear. The germline V gene has CDR1 LGHNA and CDR2 YSLEER. The CDR3 length is 13 residues.

Here the CDR3 reads CASSFSSSTEQYF. CDR3 nucleotide sequence: TGTGCCAGCAGCTTTTCTAGCTCGACGGAGCAGTACTTC. V gene TRBV11-3 combines with J gene TRBJ2-7; a weak D match, TRBD2 (5 bases). Trimming removed 3 bases at V and 7 bases at J, with 13 bases between. Germline V gene lookup returns CDR1 SGHNT and CDR2 YENEEA. This CDR3 comprises 13 residues.

A note on this clone: The junction shows a germline mismatch at one end, possibly a read error. Here the CDR3 reads CASSIGLAGYNEQFF. For the CDR3, the DNA is TGTGCCAGTAGCATAGGACTAGCGGGGTACAATGAGCAGTTCTTC. V gene TRBV19 combines with J gene TRBJ2-1, with TRBD2 identical over 12 bases. CDR1 is LNHDA, CDR2 SQIVND, per germline (reference sequence). The CDR3 has 15 residues. Filled out from reference TRBV19 and TRBJ2-1, the complete variable domain reads DGGITQSPKYLFRKEGQNVTLSCEQNLNHDAMYWYRQDPGQGLRLIYYSQIVNDFQKGDIAEGYSVSREKKESFPLTVTSAQKNPTAFYLCASSIGLAGYNEQFFGPGTRLTVL.

As for this clone: At the DNA level, this CDR3 is encoded by other sequences in the same sample as well. The V gene is TRBV30, the J gene TRBJ1-1; the match to TRBD1 covers 8 bases. The CDR3 length is 13 residues. Looked up from germline, CDR1 is GTSNPN and CDR2 is SVGIG (reference sequence). The V gene end was trimmed by 4 bases and the J gene end by 8 bases; junction bases not matched to a gene: 9. CDR3 nucleotides: TGTGCCTGGACAGGGGGCTGGAGCACCGAAGCTTTCTTT. Translating it yields CAWTGGWSTEAFF.

The chain uses TRBV7-8 and TRBJ1-1, with D hard to call. CDR1 is SGHVS and CDR2 is FQNEAQ in the germline V gene. Between the trimmed V and J ends, which lost 1 base and 5 bases, there was a span of 11 bases. There are 14 residues in the CDR3. The CDR3 region is CASSLGPGRTEAFF. CDR3 DNA: TGTGCCAGCAGCTTAGGACCAGGAAGGACTGAAGCTTTCTTT.

The chain recombines TRBV19 with TRBJ2-1, with 8 bases lining up with TRBD2. In germline, CDR1 is LNHDA, CDR2 SQIVND (reference sequence). V gave up 7 bases and J gave up 2 bases; unmatched junction bases: 7. The CDR3 sequence is 15 residues long. This CDR3 reads CASTAGGSTYNEQFF. The CDR3 DNA follows: TGTGCCAGTACCGCGGGGGGTTCTACCTACAATGAGCAGTTCTTC.

The rearrangement uses TRBV9 and TRBJ2-5; TRBD1 matches 7 bases. V shed 4 bases, J shed 2 bases, and the junction held 11 bases outside the gene matches. CDR3 length equals 16 residues. Germline CDR1 SGDLS, CDR2 YYNGEE. CDR3 coding DNA: TGTGCCAGCAGCCCACGACAGGGTAGCCTACAAGAGACCCAGTACTTC. Translation gives CASSPRQGSLQETQYF.

In this sample, this clone turned up once. CDR3 loop: CASSPSHTNTGELFF. The CDR3, as DNA: TGTGCCAGCTCACCAAGTCACACGAACACCGGGGAGCTGTTTTTT. J is TRBJ2-2 and V is TRBV18; D call uncertain. Between the trimmed V and J ends, which lost 2 bases and 0 bases, there was a span of 7 bases. Germline CDR1 reads KGHSH; CDR2 reads LQKENI. The CDR3 is 15 amino acids.

A single count supports this clone. The chain recombines TRBV29-1 with TRBJ2-1; 8 bases agree with TRBD1. Losses at the gene ends were 3 bases for V and 7 bases for J; bases not matched to a gene: 8. Germline V gene lookup returns CDR1 SQVTM and CDR2 ANQGSEA. CDR3 size: 14 residues. CDR3 nucleotide sequence: TGCAGCGTTGACTTTGACAGGGGATGGAATGAGCAGTTCTTC. It is translated as CSVDFDRGWNEQFF.

The genes are TRBV6-6 and TRBJ1-5; no clear D gene. The CDR3 covers 13 residues. The germline V gene has CDR1 MNHNY and CDR2 SVGAGI (reference sequence). Deletions cut 6 bases from V and 7 bases from J, with 13 bases between. The CDR3 spells CASRVMREQPQHF. CDR3 coding DNA: TGTGCCAGCAGGGTTATGAGGGAACAGCCCCAGCATTTT.

This clone was observed once. The rearrangement uses TRBV11-2 and TRBJ2-6; 8 bases are shared with TRBD1. The V segment lost 0 bases and the J segment 5 bases; nucleotides outside the gene matches: 3. The germline V gene encodes CDR1 SGHAT and CDR2 FQNNGV. The CDR3 is made up of 16 amino acids. The CDR3 sequence is CASSLDRGRWANVLTF. The CDR3 coding sequence is TGTGCCAGCAGCTTAGACAGGGGGCGGTGGGCCAACGTCCTGACTTTC. The full variable domain, its missing parts supplied by reference TRBV11-2 and TRBJ2-6, is EAGVAQSPRYKIIEKRQSVAFWCNPISGHATLYWYQQILGQGPKLLIQFQNNGVVDDSQLPKDRFSAERLKGVDSTLKIQPAKLEDSAVYLCASSLDRGRWANVLTFGAGSRLTVL.

The chain joins TRBV7-9 to TRBJ1-4, with 8 bases aligning to TRBD1. After removal of 5 bases from V and 5 bases from J, the junction contained 4 bases not matched to a gene. From germline, CDR1 is SEHNR and CDR2 FQNEAQ (reference sequence). The CDR3 consists of 14 residues. CDR3: CASSPDRVNEKLFF. The DNA for the CDR3 is TGTGCCAGCAGCCCGGACAGGGTAAATGAAAAACTGTTTTTT.

The J gene is TRBJ1-2, the V gene TRBV7-3; D ambiguous. The CDR3 is 13 residues long. Trimming removed 0 bases from V and 8 bases from J, with 10 bases in between. Per germline, CDR1 SGHTA and CDR2 FQGTGA. CDR3 amino acids: CASSLTIDHGYTF. CDR3 bases: TGTGCCAGCAGCTTAACGATAGATCACGGCTACACCTTC.

V and J are TRBV15 and TRBJ2-2; 12 nucleotides match TRBD2. V gave up 1 base and J gave up 6 bases; unmatched junction bases: 3. CDR1 is LNHNV and CDR2 is YYDKDF in the germline V gene (reference sequence). The CDR3 is 16 residues long. The CDR3 here is CATSRVLAGGSGELFF. As DNA, the CDR3 is TGTGCCACCAGCAGAGTACTAGCGGGGGGATCCGGGGAGCTGTTTTTT.

CDR3 sequence reads: CASSLGLAEVEQFF. DNA for the CDR3: TGCGCCAGCAGCTTGGGACTAGCGGAGGTGGAGCAGTTCTTC. The genes are TRBV5-1 and TRBJ2-1; 9 bases fit TRBD2. The germline CDR1 and CDR2 sequences are SGHRS and YFSETQ. CDR3 length: 14 amino acids. V lost 0 bases and J lost 10; bases outside the gene matches: 5. Together with reference TRBV5-1 and TRBJ2-1, the CDR3 gives the full variable domain: KAGVTQTPRYLIKTRGQQVTLSCSPISGHRSVSWYQQTPGQGLQFLFEYFSETQRNKGNFPGRFSGRQFSNSRSEMNVSTLELGDSALYLCASSLGLAEVEQFFGPGTRLTVL.

This chain connects TRBV7-9 to TRBJ1-3, with a possible D match to TRBD1 (5 bases). The V and J ends lost 0 bases and 0 bases respectively, with 12 bases between them. This CDR3 has 17 amino acids. CDR1 is SEHNR, CDR2 FQNEAQ, per germline (reference sequence). The CDR3 is CASSLARGALSGNTIYF. The CDR3 nucleotides are TGTGCCAGCAGCTTAGCAAGGGGCGCCCTCTCTGGAAACACCATATATTTT.

V gene TRBV5-4 combines with J gene TRBJ2-5; the match to TRBD1 covers 10 bases. The V and J ends lost 4 bases and 4 bases, in that order; junction bases with no gene match: 4. The germline CDR1 and CDR2 sequences are SGHNT and YYREEE (reference sequence). The CDR3 consists of 14 residues. This CDR3 reads CASSVGQGRETQYF. The DNA for the CDR3 is TGTGCCAGCAGCGTGGGACAGGGGAGAGAGACCCAGTACTTC.

This chain uses TRBV4-3 with TRBJ2-3; TRBD2 agrees at 12 bases. V gave up 4 bases and J gave up 4 bases; unmatched junction bases: 9. This CDR3 contains 17 residues. Germline-derived CDR1 and CDR2 are LGHNA and YSLEER. Here the CDR3 reads CASSLGLAGEGADTQYF. For the CDR3, the DNA is TGCGCCAGCAGCCTGGGACTAGCGGGTGAAGGGGCAGATACGCAGTATTTT.

This chain uses TRBV2 with TRBJ1-4; D gene unclear. CDR3 size: 13 residues. Germline V gene data show CDR1 as SNHLY and CDR2 as FYNNEI. Deletions cut 7 bases from V and 12 bases from J, with 18 bases between. The CDR3 loop is CASNPGRTIELFF. The DNA for the CDR3 is TGTGCCAGCAATCCCGGGAGGACGATTGAACTGTTTTTT.